This is a list of T cell receptor beta chains from one sample in a study of cytomegalovirus exposure and HLA in healthy donors. The method was immunoSEQ multiplex PCR; TCRdb's version includes in-frame clones alone and lacks a portion of them. The data show about 150,000 clones, more than 60% seen once. Sequencing was done on a sample of PBMCs. All receptors derive from a man aged 40-50 years in good health and CMV-seropositive. Both conserved end residues are part of each CDR3. Fields, in order: V gene, clone size, D gene, J gene, CDR3 protein, CDR3 DNA. A D gene is named only where the DNA matches it firmly. Clone size is stated in some rows and not others, as once, few, many or a class when expanded.

V: TRBV6-1
size: -
D: -
J: TRBJ1-1
CDR3: CASRPALEAFF
DNA: TGTGCCAGCAGACCCGCCCTAGAAGCTTTCTTT

V: TRBV18
size: -
D: TRBD2
J: TRBJ2-1
CDR3: CASSPGLAVLNEQFF
DNA: TGTGCCAGCTCACCTGGACTAGCGGTGCTTAATGAGCAGTTCTTC

V: TRBV7-9
size: few
D: TRBD1
J: TRBJ2-7
CDR3: CASNYGDRGREQYF
DNA: TGTGCCAGCAATTACGGGGACAGGGGCCGCGAGCAGTACTTC

V: TRBV7-2
size: -
D: -
J: TRBJ1-2
CDR3: CASSSPANYGYTF
DNA: TGTGCCAGCAGCTCCCCAGCTAACTATGGCTACACCTTC

V: TRBV4-3
size: -
D: -
J: TRBJ2-1
CDR3: CASSQDLNTWWFF
DNA: TGCGCCAGCAGCCAAGATTTAAACACCTGGTGGTTCTTC

V: TRBV5-1
size: few
D: -
J: TRBJ1-1
CDR3: CASSSTPSNTEAFF
DNA: TGCGCCAGCAGCTCGACACCGTCGAACACTGAAGCTTTCTTT

V: TRBV2
size: -
D: -
J: TRBJ1-3
CDR3: CASRTHSGNTIYF
DNA: TGTGCCAGCAGAACTCACTCTGGAAACACCATATATTTT

V: TRBV28
size: -
D: -
J: TRBJ1-2
CDR3: CASSRQNYGYTF
DNA: TGTGCCAGCAGTCGACAGAACTATGGCTACACCTTC

V: TRBV4-2
size: -
D: TRBD1
J: TRBJ2-2
CDR3: CASSQVTGGGNHGELFF
DNA: TGTGCCAGCAGCCAAGTCACAGGGGGCGGAAACCACGGGGAGCTGTTTTTT

V: TRBV21-1
size: -
D: -
J: TRBJ2-5
CDR3: CASRHRGQPAEYQETQYF
DNA: TGTGCCAGCAGACACAGGGGTCAGCCAGCGGAGTACCAAGAGACCCAGTACTTC

V: TRBV21-1
size: -
D: -
J: TRBJ2-7
CDR3: CASTGPSAYEQYF
DNA: TGTGCCAGCACGGGGCCTAGCGCCTACGAGCAGTACTTC

V: TRBV21-1
size: -
D: -
J: TRBJ2-1
CDR3: CASSSPAGFYNEQFF
DNA: TGTGCCAGCAGCAGCCCAGCGGGGTTTTACAATGAGCAGTTCTTC

V: TRBV5-1
size: -
D: TRBD2
J: TRBJ2-1
CDR3: CASSLGSGRVDEQFF
DNA: TGCGCCAGCAGCTTAGGAAGCGGGAGAGTGGATGAGCAGTTCTTC

V: TRBV5-8
size: -
D: -
J: TRBJ2-1
CDR3: CASSFSAYNEQFF
DNA: TGTGCCAGCAGCTTCAGCGCCTACAATGAGCAGTTCTTC

V: TRBV7-2
size: few
D: TRBD1
J: TRBJ2-7
CDR3: CASSPRGLAVNYEQYF
DNA: TGTGCCAGCAGCCCTAGGGGGCTAGCAGTAAACTACGAGCAGTACTTC

V: TRBV10-3
size: once
D: -
J: TRBJ1-2
CDR3: CAISDGERVYGYTF
DNA: TGTGCCATCAGTGATGGGGAGCGGGTCTATGGCTACACCTTC

V: TRBV10-3
size: -
D: -
J: TRBJ2-7
CDR3: CAISVPRGEQYF
DNA: TGTGCCATCAGTGTACCTAGAGGCGAGCAGTACTTC

V: TRBV2
size: -
D: -
J: TRBJ1-5
CDR3: CASTTFGGNQPQHF
DNA: TGTGCCAGCACGACCTTCGGGGGCAATCAGCCCCAGCATTTT

V: TRBV27
size: -
D: TRBD1
J: TRBJ1-1
CDR3: CASTGTGVNTEAFF
DNA: TGTGCCAGCACGGGGACAGGGGTTAACACTGAAGCTTTCTTT